This T cell receptor (beta chain) was captured by sequencing in a study of control samples from healthy donors and cancer patients (dated by TCRdb to the early 2020s). On this clone itself: The specificity of this receptor is unknown. No qualities accompany the bases; no much larger clone lies one base away.

To prepare the library, the immunoSEQ multiplex PCR assay was applied. TCRdb re-hosts the immuneACCESS table, in-frame sequences only. Its copies lack some clones; in the studies checked, an unresolved V gene accounts for under half of them, and the cause for the rest is not known. For this sample there are about 100,000 clones; around four fifths appear just once. The top ten clones comprise approximately 20% of the sample. There are 15 amino acids in the CDR3, from cysteine to phenylalanine inclusive. The only DNA kept is the CDR3, 45 bases in frame from the first base. Taken from the germline V gene (reference sequence), the CDR1 and CDR2 loops are LGHDT and YNNKEL. V and J are truncated by 4 bases and 0 bases respectively, leaving an intervening sequence of 12 bases.

The receptor comes from a man younger than 45 in good health. This sequence uses TRBV3-1 (or the pseudogene TRBV3-2) and TRBJ1-2, and perhaps TRBD1 as D gene, on 5 matching bases. Sequencing used blood. Here the CDR3 is given as CASSPIGAANYGYTF. The DNA sequence is TGTGCCAGCAGCCCAATCGGGGCCGCTAACTATGGCTACACCTTC.